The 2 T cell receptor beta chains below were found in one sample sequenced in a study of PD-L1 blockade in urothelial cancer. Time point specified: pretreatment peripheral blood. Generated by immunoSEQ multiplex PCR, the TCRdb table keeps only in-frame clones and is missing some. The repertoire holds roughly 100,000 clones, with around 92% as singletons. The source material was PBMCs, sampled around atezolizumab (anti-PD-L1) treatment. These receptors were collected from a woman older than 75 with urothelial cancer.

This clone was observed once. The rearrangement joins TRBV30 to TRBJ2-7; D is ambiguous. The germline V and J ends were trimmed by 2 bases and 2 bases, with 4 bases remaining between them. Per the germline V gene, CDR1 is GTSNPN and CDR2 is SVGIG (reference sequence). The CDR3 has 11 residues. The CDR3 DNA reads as TGTGCCTGGAGTCAAACCTACGAGCAGTACTTC. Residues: CAWSQTYEQYF.

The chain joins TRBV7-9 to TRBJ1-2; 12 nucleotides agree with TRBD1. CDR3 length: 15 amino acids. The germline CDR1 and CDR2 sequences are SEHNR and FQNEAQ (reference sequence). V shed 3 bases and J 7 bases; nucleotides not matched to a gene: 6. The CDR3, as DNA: TGTGCCAGCAGCTTGGGGACAGGGGGCCTGGGTGGCTACACCTTC. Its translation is CASSLGTGGLGGYTF.